This T cell receptor (beta chain) was found in a study of T cell changes during pregnancy in multiple sclerosis. TCRdb's table, derived via immunoSEQ multiplex PCR, lists solely in-frame clones and lacks some. The sample consists of approximately 50,000 clones, 92% of them appearing once. CDR3 length equals 12 residues. Germline values: CDR1 SQVTM, CDR2 ANQGSEA. Trimming cost V 5 bases and J 4 bases; bases outside gene matches: 3. The gene calls are TRBV29-1 and TRBJ2-3, with TRBD2 identical over 7 bases. This receptor was obtained from a female donor with multiple sclerosis, enrolled in a pregnancy study. Source: CD4+ T cells from peripheral blood mononuclear cells, taken after pregnancy. CDR3 sequence reads: CSVREGPDTQYF. The CDR3 DNA reads as TGCAGCGTTAGGGAGGGTCCAGATACGCAGTATTTT.